This TCR beta chain was found in a study of T-cell reconstitution after alpha-beta-depleted transplantation in children. Study-level results: Alpha-beta T cells about two months after transplant reportedly derived from several hundred expanded graft clones. Certain patients had high TCRbeta diversity at day 60, and it came from recipient T cells and thymic progenitors that survived. T-cell numbers and diversity, one year after transplant, stemmed largely from T cells that were newly produced.

This clonotype was seen ten or more times. Antigen: not known. Unique molecular identifiers were incorporated into the prepared TCRbeta library. TCRdb called the PCR reads again in MiXCR, with one record for every CDR3 protein. The sample holds approximately 130,000 distinct CDR3 sequences, around 9.8% seen once. V lost 5 bases, J lost 13 bases, and 10 bases stayed unmatched. In germline, CDR1 is MNHNS, CDR2 SASEGT. The CDR3 is made up of 14 amino acids. The chain employs TRBV6-1 and TRBJ1-6, with TRBD1 matching over 8 bases. Here the sequenced sample was PBMCs, mostly from graft donor cells, taken 180 days after TCRalphabeta/CD19-depleted stem cell transplant. The clonotype was recovered from a girl less than two years old who had a stem cell transplant for combined immunodeficiency, so the T cells may come from the graft donor. The chain's CDR3 is CASSNGQGGAPLHF. DNA for the CDR3: TGTGCCAGCAGTAATGGACAGGGTGGGGCCCCCCTCCACTTT.